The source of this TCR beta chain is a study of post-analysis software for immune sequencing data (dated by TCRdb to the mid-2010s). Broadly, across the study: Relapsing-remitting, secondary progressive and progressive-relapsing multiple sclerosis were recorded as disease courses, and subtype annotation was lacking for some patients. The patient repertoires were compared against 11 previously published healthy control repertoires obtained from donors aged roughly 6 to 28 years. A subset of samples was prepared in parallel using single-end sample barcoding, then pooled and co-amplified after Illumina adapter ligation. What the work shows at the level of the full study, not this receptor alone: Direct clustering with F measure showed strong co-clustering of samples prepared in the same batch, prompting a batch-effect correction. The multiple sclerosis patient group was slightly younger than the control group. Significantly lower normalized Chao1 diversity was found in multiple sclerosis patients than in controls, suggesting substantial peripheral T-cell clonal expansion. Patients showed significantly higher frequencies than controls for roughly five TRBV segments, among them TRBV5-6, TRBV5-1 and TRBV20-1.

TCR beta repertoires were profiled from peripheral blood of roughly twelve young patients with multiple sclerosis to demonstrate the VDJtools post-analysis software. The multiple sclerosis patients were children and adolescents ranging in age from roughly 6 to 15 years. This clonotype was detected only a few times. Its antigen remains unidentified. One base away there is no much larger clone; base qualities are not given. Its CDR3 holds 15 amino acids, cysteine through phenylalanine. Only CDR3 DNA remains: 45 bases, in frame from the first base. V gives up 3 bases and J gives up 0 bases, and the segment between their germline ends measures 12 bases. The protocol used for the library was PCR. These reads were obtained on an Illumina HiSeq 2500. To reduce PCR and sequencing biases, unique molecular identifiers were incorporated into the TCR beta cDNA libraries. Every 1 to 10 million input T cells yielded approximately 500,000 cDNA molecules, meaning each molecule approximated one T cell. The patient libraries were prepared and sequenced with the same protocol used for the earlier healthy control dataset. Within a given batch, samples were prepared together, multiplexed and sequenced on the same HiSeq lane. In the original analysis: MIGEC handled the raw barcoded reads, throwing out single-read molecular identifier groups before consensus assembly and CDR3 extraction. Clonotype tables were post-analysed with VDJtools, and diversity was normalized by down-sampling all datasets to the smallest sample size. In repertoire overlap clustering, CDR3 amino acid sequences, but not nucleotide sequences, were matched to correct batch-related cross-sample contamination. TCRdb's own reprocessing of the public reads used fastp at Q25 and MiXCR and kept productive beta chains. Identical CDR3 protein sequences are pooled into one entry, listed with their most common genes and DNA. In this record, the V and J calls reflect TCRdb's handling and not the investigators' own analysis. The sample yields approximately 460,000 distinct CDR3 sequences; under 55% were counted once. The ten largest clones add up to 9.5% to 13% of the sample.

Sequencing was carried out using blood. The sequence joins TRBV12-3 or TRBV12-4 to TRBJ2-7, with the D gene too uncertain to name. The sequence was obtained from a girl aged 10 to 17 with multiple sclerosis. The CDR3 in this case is CASSFTQSVSYEQYF. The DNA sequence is TGTGCCAGCAGTTTTACCCAGTCCGTCTCCTACGAGCAGTACTTC.